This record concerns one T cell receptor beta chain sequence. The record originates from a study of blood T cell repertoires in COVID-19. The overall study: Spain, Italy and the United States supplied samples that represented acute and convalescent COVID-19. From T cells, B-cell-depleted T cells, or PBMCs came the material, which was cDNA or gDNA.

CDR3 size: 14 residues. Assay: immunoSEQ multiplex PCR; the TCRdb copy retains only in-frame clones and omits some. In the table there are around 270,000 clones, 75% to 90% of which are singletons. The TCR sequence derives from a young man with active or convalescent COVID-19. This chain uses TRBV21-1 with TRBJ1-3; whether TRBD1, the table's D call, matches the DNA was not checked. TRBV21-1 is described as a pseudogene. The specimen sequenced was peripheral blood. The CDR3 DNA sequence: TGTGCCAGCAGCGCTCAGTCCTCTGGAAACACCATATATTTT. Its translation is CASSAQSSGNTIYF.